Following are 19 T cell receptor beta chains from one sample sequenced in a study of monozygotic twins with inflammatory bowel disease. TCRdb re-called the 5' RACE reads and gives one entry per CDR3 protein, without DNA. The sample table includes approximately 420,000 distinct CDR3 sequences. What was sequenced was blood. The receptors come from a human donor with ulcerative colitis or Crohn's disease, or a healthy co-twin of an affected twin (not recorded which).

This chain links TRBV28 with TRBJ2-3; there is no DNA to check the TCRdb D call of TRBD2. CDR1 is MDHEN and CDR2 is SYDVKM in the germline V gene. The CDR3 contains 15 residues. The CDR3 region is CASSKSGGGADTQYF.

The CDR3 sequence: CAISGTGPSSGANVLIF. The genes are TRBV10-3 and TRBJ2-6; lacking DNA, the TRBD1 call made by TCRdb goes unchecked. From germline, CDR1 is ENHRY and CDR2 SYGVKD. The CDR3 loop spans 17 amino acids.

This sequence joins TRBV5-1 and TRBJ1-4. Germline CDR1 SGHRS, CDR2 YFSETQ. The CDR3 spans 14 residues. The CDR3 sequence: CASSQGAANEKLFF.

The chain joins TRBV20-1 to TRBJ2-7. There are 14 residues in the CDR3. Germline V gene sequence: CDR1 DFQATT, CDR2 SNEGSKA (reference sequence). CDR3 sequence: CSAISAGRAYEQYF.

This rearrangement joins TRBV3-1 to TRBJ2-1; TCRdb gives TRBD1 as the D gene, but with no DNA this cannot be confirmed. The CDR3 loop spans 18 amino acids. Germline CDR1 is LGHDT and CDR2 is YNNKEL (reference sequence). This chain's CDR3 is CASSQETFRDGLYNEQFF.

The rearrangement uses TRBV5-4 and TRBJ1-4; absent DNA, TCRdb's TRBD1 call cannot be checked. The CDR3 loop spans 16 amino acids. Per the germline V gene, CDR1 is SGHNT and CDR2 is YYREEE (reference sequence). Here the CDR3 reads CASSLYRGGTNEKLFF.

This sequence joins TRBV15 and TRBJ2-1; there is no DNA to check the TCRdb D call of TRBD2. The length of the CDR3 is 17 residues. Germline-derived CDR1 and CDR2 are LNHNV and YYDKDF (reference sequence). CDR3 residues: CATSRGLLAGGRNEQFF.

The CDR3 loop is CAISTSGPNTGELFF. The V and J genes are TRBV10-3 and TRBJ2-2; TCRdb's D gene call, TRBD2, goes unchecked for lack of DNA. Germline V gene data show CDR1 as ENHRY and CDR2 as SYGVKD. The CDR3 length is 15 residues.

The V call is TRBV28, the J call TRBJ2-5. The CDR3 is made up of 15 amino acids. CDR1 is MDHEN and CDR2 is SYDVKM in the germline V gene. CDR3 region: CASSAISQRQETQYF.

This rearrangement joins TRBV7-2 to TRBJ2-3; checking the TCRdb D call of TRBD2 is not possible without DNA. CDR3 length equals 16 residues. Per the germline V gene, CDR1 is SGHTA and CDR2 is FQGNSA. The CDR3 loop reads CASSLTSVRSTDTQYF.

The rearrangement uses TRBV7-9 and TRBJ2-1. Germline CDR1 reads SEHNR; CDR2 reads FQNEAQ (reference sequence). The CDR3 consists of 12 residues. CDR3 region: CASSQTDNEQFF.

The chain carries TRBV20-1 and TRBJ1-1; the D gene TCRdb calls, TRBD1, cannot be checked with no DNA. Germline CDR1 DFQATT, CDR2 SNEGSKA (reference sequence). CDR3 size: 14 residues. The CDR3: CSARGDRRHTEAFF.

The V call is TRBV4-1, the J call TRBJ1-1; absent DNA, TCRdb's TRBD1 call cannot be checked. The germline V gene encodes CDR1 MGHRA and CDR2 YSYEKL. The CDR3 totals 15 residues. Here the CDR3 reads CASSHLDRGPPEAFF.

The genes are TRBV7-9 and TRBJ2-2; there is no DNA to check the TCRdb D call of TRBD1. Germline assignment: CDR1 SEHNR and CDR2 FQNEAQ (reference sequence). The CDR3 consists of 16 residues. The chain's CDR3 is CASSSYGTGGTGELFF.

The chain is built from TRBV3-1 and TRBJ1-1. The CDR3 length is 17 residues. Germline CDR1 is LGHDT and CDR2 is YNNKEL (reference sequence). The CDR3 loop is CASSRYQRIAVGSEAFF.

The chain has TRBV5-1 and TRBJ2-3; the D call of TRBD1 rests on TCRdb alone, since no DNA is present to check it. The CDR3 has 17 residues. From germline, CDR1 is SGHRS and CDR2 YFSETQ. CDR3 sequence reads: CASSLRTGGVNTDTQYF.

This sequence joins TRBV7-2 and TRBJ2-6; without DNA, the TCRdb call of TRBD1 cannot be checked. CDR3 length equals 16 residues. Germline assignment: CDR1 SGHTA and CDR2 FQGNSA. CDR3: CASSSSGGAGANVLTF.

V is TRBV5-1 and J is TRBJ1-1; TCRdb picks TRBD1, but there is no DNA to check that call. CDR3 size: 14 residues. Germline V gene sequence: CDR1 SGHRS, CDR2 YFSETQ. The CDR3 spells CASSLTTGEDEAFF.

V and J are TRBV10-3 and TRBJ2-5; TCRdb names TRBD1, which stays unverified in the absence of DNA. Germline-derived CDR1 and CDR2 are ENHRY and SYGVKD. The CDR3 spans 12 residues. The CDR3: CATRDSDETQYF.